Following are 25 T cell receptor beta chains from one sample sequenced in a study of T cells of healthy individuals. TCRdb ran MiXCR on the 5' RACE reads and lists one entry per CDR3 protein. This table has about 96,000 distinct CDR3 sequences, approximately 15% appearing once. These receptors were taken from a human donor in good health.

This clonotype was counted ten times or more. The chain has TRBV4-1 and TRBJ1-5; perhaps TRBD1 as D (5 bases). The V gene lost 1 base and the J gene lost 9 bases, with 7 bases spanning the gap. Looked up from germline, CDR1 is MGHRA and CDR2 is YSYEKL. There are 12 residues in the CDR3. CDR3 nucleotide sequence: TGCGCCAGCAGCCAAGTGGGGGGGCCCCAGCATTTT. It codes for CASSQVGGPQHF.

This chain joins TRBV28 and TRBJ2-3; D call uncertain. CDR1 and CDR2 (germline): MDHEN, SYDVKM. V lost 5 bases, J lost 2 bases, and 20 bases lay in between. The CDR3 contains 17 residues. CDR3 region: CASSPNLGGGITDTQYF. CDR3 bases: TGTGCCAGCAGTCCAAACCTAGGTGGCGGTATCACAGATACGCAGTATTTT.

This clonotype was detected ten times or more. The V call is TRBV4-1, the J call TRBJ2-7; tentatively, D is TRBD2 (6 bases). Per the germline V gene, CDR1 is MGHRA and CDR2 is YSYEKL. The CDR3 is 15 residues long. Between the trimmed V and J ends, which lost 2 bases and 3 bases, there was a span of 14 bases. CDR3 amino acids: CASSQMGGSNYEQYF. The CDR3 DNA follows: TGCGCCAGCAGCCAAATGGGGGGATCGAACTACGAGCAGTACTTC.

This rearrangement joins TRBV20-1 to TRBJ1-3; D is ambiguous. This CDR3 region has 14 residues. Trimming removed 3 bases from V and 4 bases from J, with 13 bases in between. Germline lookup yields CDR1 DFQATT and CDR2 SNEGSKA (reference sequence). CDR3 sequence reads: CSASPVGGGNTIYF. As DNA, the CDR3 is TGCAGTGCTAGCCCAGTTGGTGGGGGAAACACCATATATTTT.

This clonotype was observed many times. This rearrangement joins TRBV28 to TRBJ2-1; tentative D call: TRBD2 (5 bases). Trimming left V 2 bases short and J 10 bases short, with 6 bases between. CDR1 MDHEN and CDR2 SYDVKM come from the germline V gene. This CDR3 is built from 11 residues. CDR3 coding DNA: TGTGCCAGCAGTTTAACTAGAGAGCAGTTCTTC. As protein: CASSLTREQFF.

Only a few counts were recorded for this clonotype. This chain uses TRBV28 with TRBJ1-4; no reliable D call. The V gene's germline CDR1 is MDHEN and CDR2 SYDVKM. V was clipped by 5 bases and J by 8 bases, with 12 bases between them. CDR3 size: 13 residues. The CDR3 is CASSPPGREKLFF. The CDR3 region has the DNA TGTGCCAGCAGTCCTCCCGGTCGGGAAAAACTGTTTTTT. The full variable domain, completed using reference TRBV28 and TRBJ1-4, is DVKVTQSSRYLVKRTGEKVFLECVQDMDHENMFWYRQDPGLGLRLIYFSYDVKMKEKGDIPEGYSVSREKKERFSLILESASTNQTSMYLCASSPPGREKLFFGSGTQLSVL.

This clonotype was found a few times. The rearrangement links TRBV6-9 to TRBJ1-4; 11 bases fit TRBD1. J was trimmed by 6 bases and V by 2 bases; bases with no gene match: 5. This CDR3 comprises 16 residues. Germline lookup yields CDR1 MNHGY and CDR2 SVAAGI. The CDR3: CASSYPGTGGHEKLFF. The CDR3 DNA is TGTGCCAGCAGTTATCCGGGGACAGGGGGTCATGAAAAACTGTTTTTT.

CDR3 DNA sequence: TGTGCCAGCAGTTCGATTGACAGGGTAAAGGACGATGAGCAGTTCTTC. It encodes CASSSIDRVKDDEQFF. This chain links TRBV27 with TRBJ2-1; 7 bases are shared with TRBD1. This CDR3 has 16 amino acids. The ends lost 4 bases at V and 8 bases at J; junction bases unmatched: 14. CDR1 is MNHEY, CDR2 SMNVEV, per germline (reference sequence).

The rearrangement uses TRBV7-2 and TRBJ2-1; TRBD1 matches 9 bases. The trim removed 7 bases at V and 3 bases at J, leaving 10 bases unmatched. Germline loops: CDR1 SGHTA, CDR2 FQGNSA. The CDR3 contains 16 residues. The CDR3 bases are TGTGCCAGCACCCCCCCCGGGACAGGGTACTACAATGAGCAGTTCTTC. Its translation is CASTPPGTGYYNEQFF.

This clonotype appeared many times. The chain combines TRBV25-1 with TRBJ2-1, with TRBD2 matching 11 bases. V shed 5 bases, J shed 7 bases, and the junction held 4 bases outside the gene matches. CDR3 size: 14 residues. Germline V CDR1 and CDR2: MGHDK, SYGVNS. This CDR3 reads CASSLAGGVNEQFF. The CDR3 DNA sequence: TGTGCCAGCAGTCTAGCGGGGGGAGTAAATGAGCAGTTCTTC.

This clonotype has ten or more counts. The V and J genes are TRBV7-2 and TRBJ2-3; 8 nucleotides match TRBD2. J gave up 3 bases and V 1 base, and 9 bases lay outside the gene matches. There are 17 residues in the CDR3. Germline-derived CDR1 and CDR2 are SGHTA and FQGNSA. CDR3 DNA sequence: TGTGCCAGCAGCTTAGTGGCCGCGGGAGGATGGACAGATACGCAGTATTTT. The encoded protein is CASSLVAAGGWTDTQYF.

This clonotype was counted between two and nine times. The chain uses TRBV2 and TRBJ2-2; tentatively, D is TRBD1 or TRBD2 (5 bases each). This CDR3 spans 13 amino acids. Trimming took off 6 bases at V and 6 bases at J, with 11 bases between the two ends. CDR1 is SNHLY and CDR2 is FYNNEI in the germline V gene. The CDR3 bases are TGTGCCAGCAGGGGGGTCCGGGCCGGGGAGCTGTTTTTT. It codes for CASRGVRAGELFF.

V usage is TRBV9 and J usage is TRBJ2-3; 7 bases align to TRBD2. The CDR3 has 18 amino acids. Germline lookup yields CDR1 SGDLS and CDR2 YYNGEE. V dropped 0 bases and J dropped 3; count of bases not matched to a gene: 13. This CDR3 reads CASSVVGFGGEGTDTQYF. The CDR3 region has the DNA TGTGCCAGCAGCGTAGTAGGGTTTGGCGGGGAGGGGACAGATACGCAGTATTTT.

This clonotype has a handful of counts. The chain links TRBV28 to TRBJ2-5; D ambiguous. Germline loops: CDR1 MDHEN, CDR2 SYDVKM. V lost 5 bases and J lost 5, with 12 bases in between. The CDR3 has 13 amino acids. Here the CDR3 reads CASSTRVGETQYF. CDR3 bases: TGTGCCAGCAGTACCCGTGTCGGCGAGACCCAGTACTTC.

CDR3 residues: CASSSFRNEQFF. The CDR3 DNA sequence: TGTGCCAGCAGTTCCTTCCGGAATGAGCAGTTCTTC. The gene calls are TRBV28 and TRBJ2-1, with D hard to call. V lost 4 bases, J lost 7 bases, and 8 bases lay in between. From germline, CDR1 is MDHEN and CDR2 SYDVKM. The CDR3 covers 12 residues.

The chain has TRBV7-2 and TRBJ2-3, with D possibly TRBD1 on 6 matching bases. Germline CDR1 reads SGHTA; CDR2 reads FQGNSA. This CDR3 has 14 residues. The germline V and J ends were trimmed by 5 bases and 2 bases, with 11 bases remaining between them. CDR3 sequence: CASSRDRHTDTQYF. CDR3 nucleotides: TGTGCCAGCAGCCGCGACAGGCACACAGATACGCAGTATTTT.

This clonotype has just a few counts. This chain connects TRBV20-1 to TRBJ2-7, with D hard to call. Looked up from germline, CDR1 is DFQATT and CDR2 is SNEGSKA (reference sequence). This CDR3 spans 16 amino acids. Trimming took off 1 base at V and 0 bases at J, with 16 bases between the two ends. CDR3 in amino acids: CSARGFRSSRSYEQYF. The CDR3 nucleotides read TGCAGTGCTAGAGGTTTCAGGTCTTCACGCTCCTACGAGCAGTACTTC.

This clonotype was recorded a few times. J is TRBJ1-1 and V is TRBV29-1; possible D gene TRBD1, 6 bases. Germline V CDR1 and CDR2: SQVTM, ANQGSEA. There are 12 residues in the CDR3. The V gene lost 4 bases and the J gene lost 4 bases, with 10 bases spanning the gap. Written as DNA, the CDR3 is TGCAGCGTTGGAAGGGGGGCCACTGAAGCTTTCTTT. The encoded protein is CSVGRGATEAFF.

Many counts were recorded for this clonotype. The chain employs TRBV6-5 and TRBJ2-1; TRBD1 matches at 9 bases. CDR3 length: 12 residues. With V trimmed by 5 bases and J by 8 bases, 1 base remained unmatched. Germline V lookup: CDR1 MNHEY, CDR2 SVGAGI. CDR3 nucleotides: TGTGCCAGCAGTAGGACAGGGGATGAGCAGTTCTTC. This encodes CASSRTGDEQFF.

DNA for the CDR3: TGCGCCAGCAGCCAAAGGGCAGCTAGCACAGATACGCAGTATTTT. Protein product: CASSQRAASTDTQYF. The chain carries TRBV4-3 and TRBJ2-3; no reliable D call. This CDR3 has 15 amino acids. The V gene lost 2 bases and the J gene lost 0 bases, with 9 bases spanning the gap. From germline, CDR1 is LGHNA and CDR2 YSLEER.

Details on this clonotype: With a much larger clone just one base away, this may be a read error. The chain joins TRBV6-4 to TRBJ2-1, with D possibly being TRBD1 or TRBD2 (5 bases each). The germline V gene has CDR1 MRHNA and CDR2 SNTAGT. V lost 5 bases and J lost 3, with 14 bases in between. The CDR3 is 15 residues long. The CDR3 loop is CASSTGTNFYNEQFF. The CDR3 DNA follows: TGTGCCAGCAGTACCGGGACGAATTTCTACAATGAGCAGTTCTTC.

Comments on this clonotype: A junction boundary mismatches the germline segment, possibly from a read error. The V gene is TRBV5-6, the J gene TRBJ2-7; weak D call: TRBD1 (5 bases). Germline V gives CDR1 SGHDT, CDR2 YYEEEE. This CDR3 is 12 amino acids long. CDR3 nucleotides: TGTGCCAGCAGCTCGACCCGGACACCTTCTGACTTC. Translation: CASSSTRTPSDF.

The table lists this clonotype with many counts. As DNA, the CDR3 is TGTGCCACCAGCAGAGATCGAGGGTACGAGCAGTACTTC. Amino acids: CATSRDRGYEQYF. This sequence joins TRBV15 and TRBJ2-7, with D possibly TRBD2 on 5 matching bases. Trimming took off 0 bases at V and 4 bases at J, with 7 bases between the two ends. CDR3 length: 13 amino acids. Germline CDR1 is LNHNV and CDR2 is YYDKDF (reference sequence).

This clonotype was seen a few times. V usage is TRBV9 and J usage is TRBJ2-1; D may be TRBD1 (5 bases). V gave up 4 bases and J gave up 0 bases, with 17 bases separating them. Germline V gives CDR1 SGDLS, CDR2 YYNGEE. The CDR3 spans 17 residues. The CDR3 DNA is TGTGCCAGCAGCCCCCTCGCAGGGTCAAACTCCTACAATGAGCAGTTCTTC. Protein sequence: CASSPLAGSNSYNEQFF.

CDR3 DNA: TGTGCCAGCAGTTTAGGGAGTAATAGCAATCAGCCCCAGCATTTT. Protein sequence: CASSLGSNSNQPQHF. V is TRBV28 and J is TRBJ1-5; D is ambiguous. CDR1 MDHEN and CDR2 SYDVKM come from the germline V gene. V shed 2 bases and J shed 0 bases, with 8 bases lying between them. CDR3 length equals 15 residues.